This T cell receptor beta chain derives from a study of blood T cell repertoires in COVID-19. The overall study: Spain, Italy and the United States supplied samples that represented acute and convalescent COVID-19. The analysed material was cDNA or gDNA that came from T cells, B-cell-depleted T cells, or PBMCs.

V dropped 0 bases and J dropped 7; count of bases not matched to a gene: 5. Germline V gene lookup returns CDR1 LGHNA and CDR2 YSLEER. The CDR3 is 16 residues long. As originally analysed: Amplified reference gene primers provided the basis for estimating nucleated cell counts. Profiled with immunoSEQ multiplex PCR; TCRdb holds only in-frame clones, not every one. V, J and clone size are taken as reported in that table, and D and trimming were inferred from the DNA itself. This table has about 170,000 clones, 65% to 85% appearing once. The TCR comes from a woman older than 75 with active or convalescent COVID-19. This chain joins TRBV4-3 and TRBJ1-4; TRBD1 matches 10 bases. The sequencing input was peripheral blood. The CDR3 DNA reads as TGCGCCAGCAGCCAAGAGGGACAGGGGAGGAGTGAAAAACTGTTTTTT. This codes for CASSQEGQGRSEKLFF.